The 14 T cell receptor beta chains below come from one sample, sequenced in a study of read filtering for tumor transcriptome and immune sequencing. From around 0.4 ug of RNA, a library with molecular barcoded alpha/delta and beta/gamma adaptors was made. Using its own MiXCR run on the reads, TCRdb lists one record per CDR3 protein. The sample records 49,000 or so distinct CDR3 sequences, about 12% being singletons. The sequencing input was a population of CD138-negative cells sorted from bone marrow. These receptors all come from a donor at least 40 years old with multiple myeloma.

This clonotype has a count of ten or more. V usage is TRBV5-1 and J usage is TRBJ1-1; the match to TRBD1 covers 7 bases. The CDR3 contains 12 residues. V was clipped by 5 bases and J by 7 bases; unmatched bases: 5. Per germline, CDR1 SGHRS and CDR2 YFSETQ. The CDR3 bases are TGCGCCAGCAGGAAAACAGGGGATGAAGCTTTCTTT. Translation gives CASRKTGDEAFF.

A word on this clonotype: No conserved phenylalanine or tryptophan ends this CDR3, so it is likely a read error. This chain joins TRBV7-3 and TRBJ2-3; D gene unclear. CDR1 and CDR2 (germline): SGHTA, FQGTGA. This CDR3 is built from 13 residues. V was trimmed by 4 bases and J by 5 bases, leaving 10 bases between them. The CDR3 reads CASSSTPGDTQYL. The CDR3 nucleotides are TGTGCCAGCAGCTCCACCCCGGGAGATACGCAGTATCTT.

In its sample, this clonotype was seen many times. The rearrangement uses TRBV7-8 and TRBJ1-2; D not certain. Trimming removed 2 bases at V and 1 base at J, with 11 bases between. Germline CDR1 and CDR2: SGHVS and FQNEAQ. The CDR3 spans 15 residues. The CDR3 protein is CASSLTLNVNYGYTF. CDR3 nucleotides: TGTGCCAGCAGCTTAACCCTGAACGTTAACTATGGCTACACCTTC.

This clonotype was seen ten or more times. The rearrangement joins TRBV10-3 to TRBJ1-4, with 9 bases lining up with TRBD1. Per the germline V gene, CDR1 is ENHRY and CDR2 is SYGVKD. CDR3 size: 14 residues. J gave up 8 bases and V 5 bases, and 6 bases lay outside the gene matches. The CDR3, as DNA: TGTGCCATCAGTACCGGGACAGGGCACGAAAAACTGTTTTTT. It is translated as CAISTGTGHEKLFF.

Notes on this clonotype: One junction end disagrees with the germline gene, perhaps due to a read error. The rearrangement joins TRBV5-1 to TRBJ1-4; 10 bases match TRBD2. The J call may be faulty, since TRBJ2-3 better matches the DNA end. Per germline, CDR1 SGHRS and CDR2 YFSETQ. The CDR3 contains 15 residues. CDR3 sequence reads: CAGSLALAGEDPQYF. DNA for the CDR3: TGCGCCGGCAGCTTGGCTCTAGCGGGAGAAGATCCGCAGTATTTT.

The table lists this clonotype with a few counts. The CDR3 DNA reads as TGCAGTGCTATCAGCTCCTACGGCTACACCTTC. This gives the protein CSAISSYGYTF. The chain has TRBV20-1 and TRBJ1-2; unclear D gene. V lost 4 bases, J lost 8 bases, and 11 bases lay in between. Germline-derived CDR1 and CDR2 are DFQATT and SNEGSKA (reference sequence). The CDR3 runs to 11 residues.

This clonotype appeared many times. The chain has TRBV20-1 and TRBJ2-3; D gene uncertain. This CDR3 region has 14 residues. V dropped 5 bases and J dropped 6 bases, with 18 bases sitting between them. Germline CDR1 reads DFQATT; CDR2 reads SNEGSKA (reference sequence). The CDR3 DNA reads TGCAGTGCTGACCCCGTAAAATCCCTGGATACGCAGTATTTT. Amino acid sequence: CSADPVKSLDTQYF.

This clonotype was seen at least ten times. The chain carries TRBV29-1 and TRBJ2-3; TRBD1 matches at 7 bases. The CDR3 has 14 amino acids. The V segment lost 4 bases and the J segment 0 bases; nucleotides outside the gene matches: 4. Looked up from germline, CDR1 is SQVTM and CDR2 is ANQGSEA. CDR3 loop: CSVARDSSTDTQYF. Here the CDR3 DNA reads TGCAGCGTTGCTCGGGACAGTAGCACAGATACGCAGTATTTT.

At least ten counts were recorded for this clonotype. CDR3 residues: CSVGTGNTEAFF. The CDR3 coding sequence is TGCAGCGTGGGGACAGGAAACACTGAAGCTTTCTTT. The gene calls are TRBV29-1 and TRBJ1-1; 8 bases match TRBD1. This CDR3 has 12 amino acids. Germline values: CDR1 SQVTM, CDR2 ANQGSEA. V shed 6 bases, J shed 2 bases, and the junction held 2 bases outside the gene matches.

This clonotype was seen repeatedly, ten times or more. The rearrangement joins TRBV7-2 to TRBJ2-6, with TRBD1 matching 10 bases. The length of the CDR3 is 19 residues. V gave up 8 bases and J gave up 0 bases; unmatched junction bases: 13. From germline, CDR1 is SGHTA and CDR2 FQGNSA. CDR3 protein: CASGGRQGALGSGANVLTF. In DNA form, the CDR3 reads TGTGCCAGCGGAGGGCGACAGGGGGCACTAGGCTCTGGGGCCAACGTCCTGACTTTC.

This clonotype was seen ten or more times. V is TRBV10-2 and J is TRBJ2-1; TRBD2 might be the D (6 bases). Germline V lookup: CDR1 WSHSY, CDR2 SAAADI. V lost 6 bases, J lost 7 bases, and 16 bases lay in between. This CDR3 is 14 amino acids long. CDR3 loop: CASSLTRNLNEQFF. In DNA form, the CDR3 reads TGCGCCAGCAGCCTGACTAGAAATTTGAATGAGCAGTTCTTC.

This clonotype has at least ten counts. The V and J genes are TRBV3-1 and TRBJ2-3; no clear D gene. The V end was cut by 1 base, the J end by 4 bases, with 9 bases between. CDR3 size: 14 residues. The germline gives CDR1 LGHDT, CDR2 YNNKEL (reference sequence). The CDR3, as DNA: TGTGCCAGCAGCCAAGGTTCTGGTGCAGATACGCAGTATTTT. Protein sequence: CASSQGSGADTQYF.

In its sample, this clonotype was seen many times. The DNA is left out, because the CDR3 cannot be placed on it with certainty; the CDR3 is given as TCRdb lists it. J is TRBJ2-3 and V is TRBV7-3; the table calls TRBD2, which could not be checked here. The CDR3 is 15 amino acids in total, end residues counted. Looked up from germline, CDR1 is SGHTA and CDR2 is FQGTGA. The CDR3 region is CAYRCGRDFTDTQYF.

This clonotype was counted ten times or more. The chain couples TRBV5-6 to TRBJ2-7, with 10 bases identical to TRBD2. The germline gives CDR1 SGHDT, CDR2 YYEEEE. CDR3 length: 13 amino acids. V trimming: 1 base; J trimming: 5 bases; junction bases outside the gene matches: 0. The chain's CDR3 is CASSLTSGNEQYF. The CDR3 DNA is TGTGCCAGCAGCTTGACTAGCGGGAACGAGCAGTACTTC. Together with reference TRBV5-6 and TRBJ2-7, the CDR3 gives the full variable domain: DAGVTQSPTHLIKTRGQQVTLRCSPKSGHDTVSWYQQALGQGPQFIFQYYEEEERQRGNFPDRFSGHQFPNYSSELNVNALLLGDSALYLCASSLTSGNEQYFGPGTRLTVT.